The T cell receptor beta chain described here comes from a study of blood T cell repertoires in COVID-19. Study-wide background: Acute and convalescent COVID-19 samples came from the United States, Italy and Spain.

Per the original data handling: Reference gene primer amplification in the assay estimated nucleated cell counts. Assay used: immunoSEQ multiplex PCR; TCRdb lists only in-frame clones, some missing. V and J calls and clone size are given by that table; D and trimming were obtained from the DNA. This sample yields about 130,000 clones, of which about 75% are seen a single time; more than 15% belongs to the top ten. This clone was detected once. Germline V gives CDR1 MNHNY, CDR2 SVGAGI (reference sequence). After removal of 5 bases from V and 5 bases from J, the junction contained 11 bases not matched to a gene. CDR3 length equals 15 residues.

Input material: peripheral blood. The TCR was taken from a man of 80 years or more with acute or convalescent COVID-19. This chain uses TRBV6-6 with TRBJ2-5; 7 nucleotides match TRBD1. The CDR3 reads CASSIQTGLGETQYF. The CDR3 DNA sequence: TGTGCCAGCAGTATACAGACAGGGCTTGGGGAGACCCAGTACTTC.